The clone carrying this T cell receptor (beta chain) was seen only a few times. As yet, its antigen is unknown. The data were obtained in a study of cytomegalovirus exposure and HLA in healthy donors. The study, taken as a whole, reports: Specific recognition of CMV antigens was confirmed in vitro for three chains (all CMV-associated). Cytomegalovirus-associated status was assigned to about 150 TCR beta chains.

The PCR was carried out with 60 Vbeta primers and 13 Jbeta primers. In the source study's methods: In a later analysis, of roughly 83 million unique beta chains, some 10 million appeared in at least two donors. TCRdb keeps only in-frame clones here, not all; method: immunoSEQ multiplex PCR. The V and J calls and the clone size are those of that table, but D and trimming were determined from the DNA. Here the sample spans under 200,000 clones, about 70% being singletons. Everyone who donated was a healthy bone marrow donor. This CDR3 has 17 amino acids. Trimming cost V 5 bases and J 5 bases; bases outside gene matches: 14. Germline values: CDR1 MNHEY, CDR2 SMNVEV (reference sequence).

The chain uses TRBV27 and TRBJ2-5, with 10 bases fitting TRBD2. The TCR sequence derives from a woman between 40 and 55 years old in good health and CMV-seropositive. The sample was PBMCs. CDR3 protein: CASSNHGLAEGGETQYF. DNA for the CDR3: TGTGCCAGCAGTAACCACGGACTAGCGGAGGGGGGCGAGACCCAGTACTTC.